A single sample is the source of the 17 T cell receptor beta chains below, sequenced in a study of control samples from healthy donors and cancer patients. The method was immunoSEQ multiplex PCR; TCRdb's version includes in-frame clones alone and lacks a portion of them. The repertoire holds roughly 92,000 clones, with approximately 86% as singletons. Specimen: blood. All receptors come from a woman in her 50s in good health.

The chain links TRBV5-1 to TRBJ1-2; no clear D. Trimming removed 0 bases at V and 8 bases at J, with 17 bases between. This CDR3 is 15 amino acids long. CDR1 and CDR2 (germline): SGHRS, YFSETQ. The CDR3 DNA is TGCGCCAGCAGCTTGGACGGGGATTATACGGCCGGCTACACCTTC. Protein: CASSLDGDYTAGYTF.

The rearrangement joins TRBV27 to TRBJ2-7; 8 bases fit TRBD1. This CDR3 has 15 residues. Per germline, CDR1 MNHEY and CDR2 SMNVEV (reference sequence). V dropped 2 bases and J dropped 5; count of bases not matched to a gene: 8. The CDR3 DNA reads as TGTGCCAGCAGTTTACGGGCAGGGGGCAACGACGAGCAGTACTTC. Translating it yields CASSLRAGGNDEQYF.

This clone was seen a handful of times. The CDR3 DNA is TGTGCCAGCAGCCTAACAAGCACAGATACGCAGTATTTT. Translation: CASSLTSTDTQYF. The rearrangement links TRBV4-2 to TRBJ2-3; no clear D. Germline loops: CDR1 LGHNA, CDR2 YNFKEQ. The CDR3 length is 13 residues. The V end was cut by 4 bases, the J end by 0 bases, with 5 bases between.

The chain employs TRBV5-1 and TRBJ2-5; D may be TRBD2 (5 bases). Trimming took off 1 base at V and 2 bases at J, with 9 bases between the two ends. The germline V gene encodes CDR1 SGHRS and CDR2 YFSETQ. This CDR3 has 14 residues. The CDR3 reads CASSLLEAQETQYF. CDR3 DNA sequence: TGCGCCAGCAGCTTGTTGGAGGCTCAAGAGACCCAGTACTTC.

This clone has just one count. This chain joins TRBV19 and TRBJ2-7; TRBD1 aligns across 9 bases. V shed 6 bases and J 1 base; nucleotides not matched to a gene: 4. This CDR3 is built from 14 residues. CDR1 is LNHDA and CDR2 is SQIVND in the germline V gene (reference sequence). CDR3 in DNA: TGTGCCAGTAGGAGACAGGGGGATTCCTACGAGCAGTACTTC. It codes for CASRRQGDSYEQYF.

The chain has TRBV19 and TRBJ2-1; D might be TRBD2 (5 bases). The germline V gene has CDR1 LNHDA and CDR2 SQIVND (reference sequence). The CDR3 has 14 residues. Trimming took off 3 bases at V and 6 bases at J, with 12 bases between the two ends. CDR3 nucleotides: TGTGCCAGTAGTATGGCTACTAGATCCAATGAGCAGTTCTTC. Translated: CASSMATRSNEQFF.

The chain carries TRBV5-4 and TRBJ2-5; 8 nucleotides match TRBD2. The V gene end was trimmed by 3 bases and the J gene end by 5 bases; junction bases not matched to a gene: 6. This CDR3 comprises 14 residues. The germline V gene encodes CDR1 SGHNT and CDR2 YYREEE (reference sequence). The CDR3 DNA reads as TGTGCCAGCAGCTCTCGGGGGGGTGTGGAGACCCAGTACTTC. Its translation is CASSSRGGVETQYF.

The rearrangement links TRBV27 to TRBJ1-4; D call uncertain. There are 14 residues in the CDR3. Germline lookup yields CDR1 MNHEY and CDR2 SMNVEV (reference sequence). The ends were cut back, 4 bases at V and 8 bases at J, with 14 bases in the middle. The CDR3 reads CASSSQWVKEKLFF. In DNA form, the CDR3 reads TGTGCCAGCAGTTCACAGTGGGTAAAGGAAAAACTGTTTTTT.

This chain connects TRBV27 to TRBJ2-1; 8 positions agree with TRBD2. V dropped 6 bases and J dropped 2; count of bases not matched to a gene: 6. Germline CDR1 and CDR2: MNHEY and SMNVEV (reference sequence). This CDR3 has 15 residues. The CDR3 sequence is CASSLGLVTYNEQFF. The CDR3 DNA reads TGTGCCAGCAGCCTGGGACTAGTTACCTACAATGAGCAGTTCTTC.

The V call is TRBV12-3 or TRBV12-4, the J call TRBJ2-7; D remains unclear. V lost 7 bases and J lost 0, with 10 bases in between. The CDR3 is 13 amino acids. The CDR3 coding sequence is TGTGCCAGCACCCGTTTAGGCTCCTACGAGCAGTACTTC. Translation gives CASTRLGSYEQYF.

In its sample, this clone was seen a few times. The rearrangement links TRBV9 to TRBJ1-1; tentative D call: TRBD1 (5 bases). CDR1 and CDR2 from the germline V gene are SGDLS and YYNGEE. V lost 4 bases and J 8 bases, leaving 15 bases between the germline ends. The CDR3 has 13 amino acids. The CDR3 is CASSPRGRGEAFF. In nucleotides, the CDR3 is TGTGCCAGCAGCCCCCGCGGTCGGGGCGAAGCTTTCTTT.

In this sample, this clone turned up a few times. The chain joins TRBV2 to TRBJ2-2; weak D call: TRBD1 (5 bases). This CDR3 is built from 14 residues. The V end lost 4 bases, the J end lost 4 bases, and 10 bases lay between the germline ends. Germline values: CDR1 SNHLY, CDR2 FYNNEI. CDR3 coding DNA: TGTGCCAGCAGTGTTGGTGGGGCCACCGGGGAGCTGTTTTTT. Amino acids: CASSVGGATGELFF. The entire variable domain, with the rest obtained from reference TRBV2 and TRBJ2-2, is as follows: EPEVTQTPSHQVTQMGQEVILRCVPISNHLYFYWYRQILGQKVEFLVSFYNNEISEKSEIFDDQFSVERPDGSNFTLKIRSTKLEDSAMYFCASSVGGATGELFFGEGSRLTVL.

Comments on this clone: The junction differs from germline at one of its ends, possibly a read error. This rearrangement joins TRBV6-2 or TRBV6-3 to TRBJ2-1; the D gene could be TRBD1 or TRBD2 (6 bases each). Germline-derived CDR1 and CDR2 are MNHEY and SVGEGT. The CDR3 spans 15 residues. The CDR3 sequence is CVSSPGRGDNNEQFF. CDR3 DNA: TGTGTCAGCAGTCCCGGGAGAGGGGACAACAATGAGCAGTTCTTC.

J is TRBJ2-7 and V is TRBV5-6; D call uncertain. V was clipped by 4 bases and J by 6 bases, with 20 bases between them. Per the germline V gene, CDR1 is SGHDT and CDR2 is YYEEEE. The CDR3 sequence is 15 residues long. CDR3 bases: TGTGCCAGCAGCCCAACCGTCCAGGCACGGAGCGAGCAGTACTTC. Its translation is CASSPTVQARSEQYF.

The chain combines TRBV18 with TRBJ1-2; 9 bases map to TRBD1. V lost 0 bases, J lost 1 base, and 6 bases stayed unmatched. The CDR3 totals 17 residues. CDR1 is KGHSH, CDR2 LQKENI, per germline. CDR3 residues: CASSPPVQGARNYGYTF. The CDR3 DNA reads TGTGCCAGCTCACCACCTGTACAGGGGGCCCGTAACTATGGCTACACCTTC.

Points on this clone: The junction and the germline gene differ at one end; a read error may be behind it. The V and J genes are TRBV7-7 and TRBJ2-5; 14 bases fit TRBD2. The CDR3 is made up of 18 amino acids. Germline V lookup: CDR1 SSHAT, CDR2 FNYEAQ (reference sequence). The CDR3 loop is CASSLGGLAGVNQETQYF. The DNA for the CDR3 is TGTGCTAGCAGCTTGGGGGGACTAGCGGGAGTAAACCAAGAGACCCAGTACTTC.

This chain uses TRBV5-1 with TRBJ1-5, with TRBD1 identical over 9 bases. Trimming at V came to 3 bases and at J to 3 bases, leaving 4 bases not matched to a gene. Germline V gives CDR1 SGHRS, CDR2 YFSETQ. The CDR3 is 15 amino acids. CDR3 coding DNA: TGCGCCAGCAGCTCCGGGACAGGGTTCAATCAGCCCCAGCATTTT. It specifies CASSSGTGFNQPQHF.